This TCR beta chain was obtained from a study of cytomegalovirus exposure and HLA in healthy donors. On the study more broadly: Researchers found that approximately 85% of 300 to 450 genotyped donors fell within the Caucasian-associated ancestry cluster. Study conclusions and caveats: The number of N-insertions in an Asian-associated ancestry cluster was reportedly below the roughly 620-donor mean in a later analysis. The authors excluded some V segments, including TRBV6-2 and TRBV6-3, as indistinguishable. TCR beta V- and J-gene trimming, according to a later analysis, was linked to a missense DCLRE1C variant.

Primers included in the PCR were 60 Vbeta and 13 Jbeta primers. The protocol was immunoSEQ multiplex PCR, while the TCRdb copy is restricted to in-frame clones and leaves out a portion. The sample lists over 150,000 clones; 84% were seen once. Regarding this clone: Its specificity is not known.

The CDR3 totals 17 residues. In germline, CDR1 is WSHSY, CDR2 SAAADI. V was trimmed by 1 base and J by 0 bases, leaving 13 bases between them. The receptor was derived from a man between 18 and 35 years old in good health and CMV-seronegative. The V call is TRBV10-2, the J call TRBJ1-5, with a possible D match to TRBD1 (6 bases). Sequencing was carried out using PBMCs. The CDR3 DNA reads TGCGCCAGCAGTGAGTACGGGATCAGGGGTAGCAATCAGCCCCAGCATTTT. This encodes CASSEYGIRGSNQPQHF.